The 20 T cell receptor beta chains in this list originate from one sample, sequenced in a study of cytomegalovirus exposure and HLA in healthy donors. It was with 60 Vbeta and 13 Jbeta primers that the PCR ran. Profiling relied on immunoSEQ multiplex PCR, and the TCRdb table lists in-frame clones only, not all of them. The specimen's table records 100,000 to 150,000 clones. The sample was PBMCs. The receptor source for this set is a middle-aged man in good health and CMV-seronegative.

The chain carries TRBV30 and TRBJ2-3; 9 bases fit TRBD1. Germline CDR1 GTSNPN, CDR2 SVGIG (reference sequence). Trimming cost V 4 bases and J 11 bases; bases outside gene matches: 7. The CDR3 loop spans 12 amino acids. Here the CDR3 reads CAWTRQGGGQYF. CDR3 in DNA: TGTGCCTGGACCCGACAGGGGGGAGGGCAGTATTTT.

V gene TRBV6-6 combines with J gene TRBJ2-7; TRBD1 matches at 10 bases. Germline CDR1 reads MNHNY; CDR2 reads SVGAGI (reference sequence). V trimming: 6 bases; J trimming: 3 bases; junction bases outside the gene matches: 8. The CDR3 is made up of 15 amino acids. The CDR3 loop reads CASSLPGQGSYEQYF. CDR3 DNA: TGTGCCAGCAGCTTGCCGGGACAGGGGAGCTACGAGCAGTACTTC.

The V call is TRBV30, the J call TRBJ2-2; D not certain. Trimming cost V 1 base and J 5 bases, with 8 bases left between them. The germline V gene has CDR1 GTSNPN and CDR2 SVGIG (reference sequence). The CDR3 spans 13 residues. CDR3 nucleotide sequence: TGTGCCTGGAGTGGAGACAAGACCGGGGAGCTGTTTTTT. Protein sequence: CAWSGDKTGELFF.

This chain uses TRBV5-6 with TRBJ2-3, with 11 bases matching TRBD2. Germline CDR1 is SGHDT and CDR2 is YYEEEE. This CDR3 region has 18 residues. V shed 0 bases and J 2 bases; nucleotides not matched to a gene: 8. DNA for the CDR3: TGTGCCAGCAGCTTGGGACCCCATAGCGGGAGGGCCACAGATACGCAGTATTTT. Amino acids: CASSLGPHSGRATDTQYF.

The gene calls are TRBV6-1 and TRBJ1-1; TRBD1 matches 12 bases. CDR1 is MNHNS, CDR2 SASEGT, per germline. The V and J ends lost 1 base and 10 bases, in that order; junction bases with no gene match: 7. The CDR3 sequence is 15 residues long. CDR3: CASSEVGTGGIGAFF. CDR3 bases: TGTGCCAGCAGTGAAGTAGGGACAGGGGGCATTGGAGCTTTCTTT.

V is TRBV6-5 and J is TRBJ2-1; perhaps TRBD2 as D (5 bases). V lost 6 bases, J lost 10 bases, and 10 bases lay in between. CDR1 and CDR2 from the germline V gene are MNHEY and SVGAGI. CDR3 length: 11 residues. CDR3 sequence reads: CASSTRNEQFF. As DNA, the CDR3 is TGTGCCAGCAGCACTAGGAACGAGCAGTTCTTC.

The gene calls are TRBV18 and TRBJ2-3, with TRBD1 matching over 8 bases. This CDR3 is 18 amino acids long. The V gene's germline CDR1 is KGHSH and CDR2 LQKENI. J gave up 0 bases and V 2 bases, and 10 bases lay outside the gene matches. DNA for the CDR3: TGTGCCAGCTCACCATCCGGACAGGGATTGACTAGCACAGATACGCAGTATTTT. It specifies CASSPSGQGLTSTDTQYF.

The chain recombines TRBV5-1 with TRBJ2-5; 10 bases agree with TRBD1. V lost 4 bases, J lost 4 bases, and 4 bases stayed unmatched. The CDR3 totals 14 residues. Looked up from germline, CDR1 is SGHRS and CDR2 is YFSETQ. The CDR3 sequence: CASSPTGGVETQYF. The DNA for the CDR3 is TGCGCCAGCAGCCCGACAGGGGGCGTAGAGACCCAGTACTTC.

In nucleotides, the CDR3 is TGTGCCACCAGCAGAGATCCTAGCGGGAGGGAGACCCAGTACTTC. Protein product: CATSRDPSGRETQYF. The rearrangement uses TRBV15 and TRBJ2-5; 11 bases match TRBD2. The CDR3 length is 15 residues. CDR1 LNHNV and CDR2 YYDKDF come from the germline V gene (reference sequence). Trimming cost V 0 bases and J 5 bases; bases outside gene matches: 2.

The rearrangement links TRBV6-6 to TRBJ1-1; the D gene is possibly TRBD1 (5 bases). The V end was cut by 2 bases, the J end by 9 bases, with 16 bases between. CDR3 length: 14 amino acids. Germline CDR1 is MNHNY and CDR2 is SVGAGI (reference sequence). This CDR3 reads CASSYPPFQGQAFF. The CDR3 bases are TGTGCCAGCAGTTACCCTCCCTTTCAGGGCCAAGCTTTCTTT.

The chain carries TRBV7-9 and TRBJ2-1; D is undetermined. This CDR3 spans 14 amino acids. V lost 5 bases and J lost 4, with 12 bases in between. The germline CDR1 and CDR2 sequences are SEHNR and FQNEAQ (reference sequence). The CDR3 DNA reads TGTGCCAGCAGCCCACTGATCGAATACAATGAGCAGTTCTTC. It encodes CASSPLIEYNEQFF.

The CDR3 coding sequence is TGTGCCAGTAGTACCGGACAGGGTCGGGATACGCAGTATTTT. Translation: CASSTGQGRDTQYF. The rearrangement uses TRBV19 and TRBJ2-3; 8 positions match TRBD1. CDR1 and CDR2 (germline): LNHDA, SQIVND (reference sequence). Germline trimming cut 4 bases from V and 6 bases from J; bases unmatched to any gene: 6. The CDR3 contains 14 residues.

This chain uses TRBV7-9 with TRBJ1-1, with D perhaps matching TRBD1 (6 bases). Deletions cut 2 bases from V and 6 bases from J, with 10 bases between. The CDR3 is made up of 13 amino acids. Germline V gives CDR1 SEHNR, CDR2 FQNEAQ (reference sequence). CDR3 sequence reads: CASSLMTGAEAFF. The CDR3 region has the DNA TGTGCCAGCAGCTTAATGACAGGCGCTGAAGCTTTCTTT.

The chain uses TRBV6-5 and TRBJ1-4; TRBD1 matches at 11 bases. The CDR3 is 15 residues long. V shed 2 bases, J shed 7 bases, and the junction held 3 bases outside the gene matches. Per the germline V gene, CDR1 is MNHEY and CDR2 is SVGAGI. The CDR3 bases are TGTGCCAGCAGTTACGGGACAGGGGGAAGTGAAAAACTGTTTTTT. Encoded protein: CASSYGTGGSEKLFF.

The rearrangement links TRBV2 to TRBJ2-7; D possibly corresponds to TRBD1 (6 bases). The germline V and J ends were trimmed by 3 bases and 6 bases, with 9 bases remaining between them. Germline lookup yields CDR1 SNHLY and CDR2 FYNNEI. This CDR3 has 12 residues. The CDR3 DNA reads TGTGCCAGCAGTGAGGACAGAAGCGAGCAGTACTTC. It translates to CASSEDRSEQYF.

The genes are TRBV7-2 and TRBJ2-3; TRBD1 might be the D (6 bases). V was trimmed by 5 bases and J by 0 bases, leaving 12 bases between them. Germline V lookup: CDR1 SGHTA, CDR2 FQGNSA. This CDR3 is 15 amino acids long. This CDR3 is CASSTRTASTDTQYF. The CDR3 DNA reads TGTGCCAGCAGCACGAGGACAGCTAGCACAGATACGCAGTATTTT.

This chain connects TRBV11-3 to TRBJ2-2, with 10 bases matching TRBD2. Trimming at V came to 2 bases and at J to 5 bases, leaving 8 bases not matched to a gene. CDR3 length equals 17 residues. Germline-derived CDR1 and CDR2 are SGHNT and YENEEA. In DNA form, the CDR3 reads TGTGCCAGCAGCTTAATTATAGCGGGAGGAAGGACCGGGGAGCTGTTTTTT. This encodes CASSLIIAGGRTGELFF.

The V call is TRBV5-6, the J call TRBJ1-2; 9 nucleotides agree with TRBD1. Germline CDR1 SGHDT, CDR2 YYEEEE. The CDR3 totals 14 residues. Germline trimming cut 2 bases from V and 2 bases from J; bases unmatched to any gene: 1. The CDR3 DNA sequence: TGTGCCAGCAGCTTCACAGGGGGCAACTATGGCTACACCTTC. Protein product: CASSFTGGNYGYTF.

The chain couples TRBV11-2 to TRBJ1-3; TRBD1 agrees at 9 bases. The CDR3 is made up of 15 amino acids. The junction had 4 bases not matched to a gene; V was cut back by 3 bases and J by 4 bases. Germline V gene lookup returns CDR1 SGHAT and CDR2 FQNNGV. The CDR3 is CASSFATGGGNTIYF. In DNA form, the CDR3 reads TGTGCCAGCAGCTTTGCTACAGGGGGCGGAAACACCATATATTTT.

The gene calls are TRBV28 and TRBJ2-3; D is possibly TRBD2 (6 bases). From germline, CDR1 is MDHEN and CDR2 SYDVKM. V was clipped by 0 bases and J by 0 bases, with 10 bases between them. The CDR3 loop spans 16 amino acids. Here the CDR3 DNA reads TGTGCCAGCAGTTTATGGTCGGGGGTAAGCACAGATACGCAGTATTTT. This sequence encodes CASSLWSGVSTDTQYF. The variable domain in full, completed from reference TRBV28 and TRBJ2-3, reads DVKVTQSSRYLVKRTGEKVFLECVQDMDHENMFWYRQDPGLGLRLIYFSYDVKMKEKGDIPEGYSVSREKKERFSLILESASTNQTSMYLCASSLWSGVSTDTQYFGPGTRLTVL.